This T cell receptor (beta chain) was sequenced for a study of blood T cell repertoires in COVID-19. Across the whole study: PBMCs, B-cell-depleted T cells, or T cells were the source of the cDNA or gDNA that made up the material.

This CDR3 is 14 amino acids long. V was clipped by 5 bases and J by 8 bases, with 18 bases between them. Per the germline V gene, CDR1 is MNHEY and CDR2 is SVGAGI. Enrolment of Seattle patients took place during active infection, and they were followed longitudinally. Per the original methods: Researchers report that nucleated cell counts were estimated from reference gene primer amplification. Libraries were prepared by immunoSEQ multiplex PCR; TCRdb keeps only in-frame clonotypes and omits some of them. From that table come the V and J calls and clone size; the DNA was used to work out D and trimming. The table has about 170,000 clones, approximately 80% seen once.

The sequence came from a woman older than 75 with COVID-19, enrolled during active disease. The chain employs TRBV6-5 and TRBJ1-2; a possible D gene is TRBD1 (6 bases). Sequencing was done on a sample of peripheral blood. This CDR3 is CASSHPRGAKGYTF. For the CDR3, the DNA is TGTGCCAGCAGTCATCCCCGGGGGGCGAAGGGCTACACCTTC.